What follows are 14 T cell receptor beta chains derived from one specimen sequenced in a study of shared clonotypes between healthy human individuals. This table comes from immunoSEQ multiplex PCR, and its TCRdb copy is limited to in-frame clones, with some not included. The table has approximately 2.5 million clones, just over 90% seen once; the top ten hold roughly 0.14%. The sequencing sample was made of naive CD4+ T cells sorted from blood. Subset described: CD45RA+ positively selected. The source is a man between 18 and 35 years old in good health.

The genes are TRBV10-2 and TRBJ1-1, with a weak D call TRBD1 (5 bases). This CDR3 is built from 14 residues. Trimming stripped 3 bases from V and 5 bases from J, with 13 bases between. Germline CDR1 is WSHSY and CDR2 is SAAADI. The CDR3 loop reads CASSESGSGTEAFF. The CDR3 coding sequence is TGCGCCAGCAGTGAATCAGGGTCAGGGACTGAAGCTTTCTTT.

The CDR3 spells CASSPRGSGANTGELFF. The CDR3 DNA reads as TGTGCCAGCAGCCCCCGCGGTAGCGGGGCTAACACCGGGGAGCTGTTTTTT. The chain is built from TRBV5-4 and TRBJ2-2; 8 bases align to TRBD2. J gave up 2 bases and V 4 bases, and 10 bases lay outside the gene matches. The germline V gene has CDR1 SGHNT and CDR2 YYREEE (reference sequence). CDR3 length: 17 amino acids. Full variable domain (remainder filled in from reference TRBV5-4 and TRBJ2-2): ETGVTQSPTHLIKTRGQQVTLRCSSQSGHNTVSWYQQALGQGPQFIFQYYREEENGRGNFPPRFSGLQFPNYSSELNVNALELDDSALYLCASSPRGSGANTGELFFGEGSRLTVL.

The rearrangement links TRBV5-4 to TRBJ1-2; D is uncertain. CDR3 length equals 15 residues. Looked up from germline, CDR1 is SGHNT and CDR2 is YYREEE (reference sequence). V gave up 3 bases and J gave up 3 bases, with 15 bases separating them. The CDR3 DNA is TGTGCCAGCAGCTCGTTTGGAAGGTTAGACTATGGCTACACCTTC. This gives the protein CASSSFGRLDYGYTF.

This sequence joins TRBV7-9 and TRBJ1-2; a possible D gene is TRBD1 (6 bases). The germline CDR1 and CDR2 sequences are SEHNR and FQNEAQ (reference sequence). This CDR3 region has 14 residues. V dropped 5 bases and J dropped 4 bases, with 14 bases sitting between them. CDR3 in amino acids: CASSPGGGLYGYTF. The CDR3 DNA reads as TGTGCCAGCAGCCCGGGGGGGGGCCTCTATGGCTACACCTTC.

V is TRBV30 and J is TRBJ2-2, with 14 positions matching TRBD2. Germline loops: CDR1 GTSNPN, CDR2 SVGIG (reference sequence). Germline trimming cut 3 bases from V and 6 bases from J; bases unmatched to any gene: 6. This CDR3 region has 16 residues. CDR3: CAWSPGGLAGAGELFF. CDR3 nucleotide sequence: TGTGCCTGGAGCCCCGGGGGACTAGCGGGAGCCGGGGAGCTGTTTTTT.

This chain joins TRBV6-1 and TRBJ2-2; the D gene is possibly TRBD1 (6 bases). CDR1 is MNHNS and CDR2 is SASEGT in the germline V gene. The length of the CDR3 is 17 residues. V was cut by 2 bases and J by 0 bases, with 13 bases left in between. As DNA, the CDR3 is TGTGCCAGCAGTGAATCGTGGGGGACAACGAACACCGGGGAGCTGTTTTTT. Its protein product is CASSESWGTTNTGELFF.

The chain recombines TRBV6-1 with TRBJ1-1; D not resolved. V was trimmed by 6 bases and J by 8 bases, leaving 10 bases between them. Germline CDR1 and CDR2: MNHNS and SASEGT. The CDR3 covers 11 residues. The CDR3 here is CASREGMEAFF. CDR3 DNA: TGTGCCAGCAGGGAGGGTATGGAAGCTTTCTTT.

The chain couples TRBV5-4 to TRBJ2-5; D gene ambiguous. The CDR3 sequence is 13 residues long. Germline V gene sequence: CDR1 SGHNT, CDR2 YYREEE (reference sequence). V was pared by 2 bases and J by 5 bases, with 10 bases between. This chain's CDR3 is CASSLSGPETQYF. CDR3 nucleotide sequence: TGTGCCAGCAGCTTATCTGGGCCGGAGACCCAGTACTTC.

This chain links TRBV7-8 with TRBJ2-7; 9 bases line up with TRBD2. The germline CDR1 and CDR2 sequences are SGHVS and FQNEAQ. This CDR3 contains 15 residues. J gave up 2 bases and V 4 bases, and 6 bases lay outside the gene matches. The CDR3 is CASSSISGGTYEQYF. DNA for the CDR3: TGTGCCAGCAGCTCTATTAGCGGGGGCACCTACGAGCAGTACTTC.

As regards this clone: The sample has other DNA sequences that encode this CDR3 too. The chain has TRBV18 and TRBJ2-7, with 10 bases identical to TRBD1. The V gene end was trimmed by 0 bases and the J gene end by 2 bases; junction bases not matched to a gene: 1. Germline-derived CDR1 and CDR2 are KGHSH and LQKENI. The CDR3 contains 15 residues. The CDR3 reads CASSPPGQGTYEQYF. CDR3 sequence (DNA): TGTGCCAGCTCACCACCGGGACAGGGGACCTACGAGCAGTACTTC.

This rearrangement joins TRBV7-2 to TRBJ2-7, with D possibly called TRBD1 or TRBD2 (5 bases each). Looked up from germline, CDR1 is SGHTA and CDR2 is FQGNSA. The V and J ends lost 2 bases and 4 bases respectively, with 15 bases between them. The CDR3 has 15 amino acids. CDR3 in amino acids: CASSLLRGGTYEQYF. In DNA form, the CDR3 reads TGTGCCAGCAGCTTATTGCGTGGGGGTACTTACGAGCAGTACTTC.

This clone has a handful of counts. The rearrangement joins TRBV6-6 to TRBJ1-5; no clear D gene. Germline V gene sequence: CDR1 MNHNY, CDR2 SVGAGI (reference sequence). The CDR3 consists of 14 residues. The V gene lost 6 bases and the J gene lost 11 bases, with 20 bases spanning the gap. The chain's CDR3 is CASSQPDRGGAQHF. CDR3 DNA sequence: TGTGCCAGCAGCCAGCCCGACCGTGGCGGAGCCCAGCATTTT.

The CDR3 protein is CASSTRQADTQYF. The CDR3 region has the DNA TGTGCCAGCAGCACCCGACAGGCAGATACGCAGTATTTT. This chain links TRBV5-4 with TRBJ2-3, with a weak D call TRBD1 (6 bases). Germline V gives CDR1 SGHNT, CDR2 YYREEE (reference sequence). CDR3 length equals 13 residues. Between the trimmed V and J ends, which lost 4 bases and 4 bases, there was a span of 10 bases.

The count of this clone is one. The rearrangement joins TRBV9 to TRBJ2-2, with D uncertain. From germline, CDR1 is SGDLS and CDR2 YYNGEE. This CDR3 comprises 13 residues. Trimming took off 3 bases at V and 3 bases at J, with 6 bases between the two ends. CDR3 amino acids: CASSDQHTGELFF. As DNA, the CDR3 is TGTGCCAGCAGCGACCAACACACCGGGGAGCTGTTTTTT.